This T cell receptor beta chain was recorded in a study of blood T cell repertoires in COVID-19 (dated by TCRdb to about 2020). About the investigation overall: Collaborator samples came from the United States, Italy and Spain and covered acute and convalescent phases of COVID-19. Subjects who had been exposed to COVID-19, were actively infected with it, or had recovered from it provided the deeply sampled blood TCRbeta repertoires that made up the dataset. The material from the prospective study consisted of cDNA or gDNA derived from T cells, B-cell-depleted T cells, or PBMCs. A de-identified subject ID, COVID-19 status, age in years and sex were almost always included in the sample metadata. The repertoires were released in a freely available public database meant as a resource for research on the immune response to SARS-CoV-2. HLA class I and class II types, where available, came from metadata supplied by the sample provider rather than from assay-based typing. Samples were obtained from the ongoing ImmuneRACE study (first 160 participants) and from 1,000 to 1,500 subjects provided by 6 global collaborators. Beyond this particular receptor, the publication reports: The amount of clinical and demographic metadata varied by source and participant and was provided uncurated.

The CDR3 runs 18 amino acids, cysteine and phenylalanine included. Only the CDR3 part of the read is kept: 54 bases, read in frame from the first base. Based on the germline V gene, the CDR1 and CDR2 sequences are SGHTA and FQGTGA. Compared with germline, V lacks 5 bases and J lacks 0 bases; bases without a gene match: 12. This clone showed up just a few times. Its antigen target is currently unknown. The sample holds no much larger clone one base away, and base qualities are not on file. Whole blood was collected in K2EDTA tubes by collaborating institutions according to the institutions' own protocols. Collaborator samples were shipped for TCRbeta analysis as frozen whole blood, isolated PBMCs, or DNA extracted from either sample type. TCRbeta CDR3 regions were amplified from genomic DNA by means of the immunoSEQ Assay, a bias-controlled multiplex PCR. On the authors' methods: Nucleated cell counts per sample were estimated from amplification of reference gene primers within the assay. To quantify the absolute abundance of each unique TCRbeta CDR3 rearrangement, sequence reads were collapsed and filtered. For each sample, productive Simpson clonality was calculated by taking the square root of Simpson's diversity index across productive rearrangements. The table was pulled from immuneACCESS by TCRdb, which kept in-frame rearrangements only. Such tables lose some clones; where checked, under half of the loss comes from unresolved V genes, and the rest has no known cause. V and J calls plus clone size are reproduced from that table; the DNA served to infer D and trimming. The sample records about 77,000 clones, approximately 79% of which are singletons. The ten largest make up roughly 15% of the sample.

The material sequenced was peripheral blood. The sequence derives from a man in his 70s with active or convalescent COVID-19. The rearranged chain carries TRBV7-3 and TRBJ2-3; the junction holds 9 bases that match TRBD2. The CDR3 here reads CASSQGTSSLRSTDTQYF. The DNA is TGTGCCAGCAGCCAAGGGACTAGCTCTTTGAGGAGCACAGATACGCAGTATTTT.